Each of the 22 T cell receptor beta chains below was sequenced from the same sample in a study of blood T cell repertoires in COVID-19. TCRdb keeps only in-frame clones here, not all; method: immunoSEQ multiplex PCR. The data hold tens of thousands of clones, with 91% observed a single time. The sequenced sample was peripheral blood. All receptors come from a woman between 45 and 60 years old in a cohort sampled during active COVID-19.

This chain uses TRBV25-1 with TRBJ1-1; TRBD1 matches 9 bases. This CDR3 region has 14 residues. With V trimmed by 6 bases and J by 1 base, 3 bases remained unmatched. Germline CDR1 MGHDK, CDR2 SYGVNS. CDR3 nucleotides: TGTGCCAGCAGGGAGACAGGGGGGAACACTGAAGCTTTCTTT. This sequence encodes CASRETGGNTEAFF.

The chain joins TRBV11-3 to TRBJ2-1, with D possibly matching TRBD1 (5 bases). The CDR3 contains 10 residues. From germline, CDR1 is SGHNT and CDR2 YENEEA. The ends were cut back, 8 bases at V and 14 bases at J, with 13 bases in the middle. This CDR3 reads CASGATPEFF. CDR3 nucleotide sequence: TGTGCCAGCGGGGCAACCCCGGAGTTCTTC.

This clone was detected a few times. V is TRBV5-1 and J is TRBJ2-3; D is perhaps TRBD1 (6 bases). CDR3 length equals 15 residues. Germline V gene sequence: CDR1 SGHRS, CDR2 YFSETQ. V was shortened by 3 bases and J by 3 bases, with 14 bases between the two germline ends. CDR3 protein: CASSWGQGGTDTQYF. CDR3 bases: TGCGCCAGCAGCTGGGGACAAGGAGGTACAGATACGCAGTATTTT.

V is TRBV28 and J is TRBJ1-6; maybe TRBD1 (5 bases). CDR1 MDHEN and CDR2 SYDVKM come from the germline V gene. The CDR3 runs to 16 residues. V lost 5 bases and J lost 9, with 20 bases in between. CDR3 DNA: TGTGCCAGCAGTACCCCCCCGGGACGCGGGGGTTCACCCCTCCACTTT. Translating gives CASSTPPGRGGSPLHF.

This chain links TRBV18 with TRBJ2-5; D may be TRBD2 (5 bases). This CDR3 spans 12 amino acids. Between the trimmed V and J ends, which lost 8 bases and 1 base, there was a span of 8 bases. The V gene's germline CDR1 is KGHSH and CDR2 LQKENI. The CDR3 DNA is TGTGCCAGCCGGGGAGTCCAAGAGACCCAGTACTTC. This codes for CASRGVQETQYF.

The rearrangement links TRBV2 to TRBJ1-2; a possible D gene is TRBD1 (5 bases). The CDR3 length is 14 residues. With 0 bases removed from V and 6 bases from J, the gap between germline ends came to 11 bases. CDR1 SNHLY and CDR2 FYNNEI come from the germline V gene. The CDR3 sequence is CASSEAQGHNGYTF. DNA for the CDR3: TGTGCCAGCAGTGAAGCGCAAGGACATAATGGCTACACCTTC.

This chain uses TRBV6-5 with TRBJ1-5; 10 nucleotides line up with TRBD1. The ends lost 4 bases at V and 5 bases at J; junction bases unmatched: 5. Germline V gene lookup returns CDR1 MNHEY and CDR2 SVGAGI. The CDR3 has 15 amino acids. CDR3 residues: CASSSGTGAHQPQHF. The DNA of the CDR3 is TGTGCCAGCAGTTCCGGGACAGGGGCCCATCAGCCCCAGCATTTT.

V and J are TRBV19 and TRBJ2-3, with 11 bases identical to TRBD2. Trimming at V came to 7 bases and at J to 4 bases, leaving 7 bases not matched to a gene. The CDR3 is made up of 15 amino acids. The germline gives CDR1 LNHDA, CDR2 SQIVND (reference sequence). The CDR3 DNA follows: TGTGCCAGTACCATAGCGGGAGGGCTCCCAGATACGCAGTATTTT. It codes for CASTIAGGLPDTQYF.

The chain joins TRBV12-3 or TRBV12-4 to TRBJ2-7, with a tentative D call TRBD1 (5 bases). Trimming removed 5 bases at V and 3 bases at J, with 8 bases between. The CDR3 contains 12 residues. In DNA, the CDR3 is TGTGCCAGCAGTCAGGGCAGCTACGAGCAGTACTTC. The encoded protein is CASSQGSYEQYF.

The chain links TRBV28 to TRBJ2-7; maybe TRBD1 (5 bases). V was trimmed by 5 bases and J by 6 bases, leaving 20 bases between them. CDR3 size: 15 residues. Germline loops: CDR1 MDHEN, CDR2 SYDVKM. The CDR3 DNA sequence: TGTGCCAGCAGTCCCCCGGTGGGGCGGTGGAGCGAGCAGTACTTC. It specifies CASSPPVGRWSEQYF.

V is TRBV28 and J is TRBJ1-2, with D unresolved. The CDR3 runs 11 residues. V was shortened by 3 bases and J by 8 bases, with 7 bases between the two germline ends. Germline V gene sequence: CDR1 MDHEN, CDR2 SYDVKM. The CDR3 loop reads CASSFLSGYTF. The CDR3 bases are TGTGCCAGCAGTTTTCTCTCGGGCTACACCTTC.

This clone was seen only a few times. This chain uses TRBV2 with TRBJ2-7; the D gene is possibly TRBD2 (5 bases). The CDR3 runs to 13 residues. Looked up from germline, CDR1 is SNHLY and CDR2 is FYNNEI. Trimming left V 8 bases short and J 2 bases short, with 13 bases between. CDR3 region: CASADGGAYEQYF. CDR3 nucleotides: TGTGCCAGCGCCGACGGAGGAGCCTACGAGCAGTACTTC.

On this clone itself: The junction shows a germline mismatch at one end, possibly a read error. The rearrangement joins TRBV5-4 to TRBJ1-1, with D hard to call. The CDR3 has 13 residues. Germline loops: CDR1 SGHNT, CDR2 YYREEE (reference sequence). This CDR3 is CASSLDSNTQAFF. CDR3 DNA sequence: TGTGCCAGCAGCCTTGACTCTAACACTCAAGCTTTCTTT.

The V call is TRBV5-4, the J call TRBJ2-5; weak D call: TRBD1 (8 bases). Germline CDR1 and CDR2: SGHNT and YYREEE (reference sequence). V was clipped by 1 base and J by 2 bases, with 12 bases between them. This CDR3 spans 15 amino acids. CDR3 amino acids: CASSLPQGGQETQYF. CDR3 bases: TGTGCCAGCAGCTTGCCACAGGGGGGGCAAGAGACCCAGTACTTC.

The chain uses TRBV6-2 or TRBV6-3 and TRBJ1-1; TRBD1 matches at 7 bases. Unmatched junction bases numbered 12, after V lost 2 bases and J lost 0 bases. The germline gives CDR1 MNHEY, CDR2 SVGEGT. This CDR3 spans 18 amino acids. CDR3 loop: CASSYIRNRGSLNTEAFF. DNA for the CDR3: TGTGCCAGCAGTTACATCCGGAACAGGGGATCTTTGAACACTGAAGCTTTCTTT.

This clone was counted a single time. The chain joins TRBV4-1 to TRBJ1-1; D perhaps matches TRBD1 (6 bases). The CDR3 is made up of 13 amino acids. CDR1 and CDR2 from the germline V gene are MGHRA and YSYEKL. V was trimmed by 3 bases and J by 4 bases, leaving 9 bases between them. The chain's CDR3 is CASSHLGGTEAFF. In DNA, the CDR3 is TGCGCCAGCAGCCACCTAGGGGGCACTGAAGCTTTCTTT.

V is TRBV28 and J is TRBJ2-1; 14 bases are shared with TRBD2. The CDR3 covers 19 residues. From germline, CDR1 is MDHEN and CDR2 SYDVKM. Trimming took 9 bases from V and 1 from J; bases not matched to a gene: 14. The CDR3 loop reads CASSPGLAGGFGSYNEQFF. The CDR3 DNA sequence: TGTGCCAGTTCTCCCGGACTAGCGGGAGGCTTTGGGTCCTACAATGAGCAGTTCTTC.

The chain links TRBV5-5 to TRBJ2-3; D is unresolved. The length of the CDR3 is 13 residues. Germline CDR1 SGHKS, CDR2 YYEKEE (reference sequence). V was shortened by 4 bases and J by 1 base, with 7 bases between the two germline ends. CDR3 bases: TGTGCCAGCAGCAGTACAGGCACAGATACGCAGTATTTT. Translated: CASSSTGTDTQYF.

V and J are TRBV6-4 and TRBJ2-3; 8 bases agree with TRBD2. This CDR3 has 19 amino acids. Per the germline V gene, CDR1 is MRHNA and CDR2 is SNTAGT. J gave up 1 base and V 6 bases, and 18 bases lay outside the gene matches. In nucleotides, the CDR3 is TGTGCCAGCAGCCGGGGCGCGGGACTAGTGGGCATGGGCACAGATACGCAGTATTTT. Translated, it gives CASSRGAGLVGMGTDTQYF.

The chain links TRBV5-1 to TRBJ2-7, with TRBD1 matching 10 bases. V shed 4 bases, J shed 7 bases, and the junction held 14 bases outside the gene matches. This CDR3 comprises 16 residues. In germline, CDR1 is SGHRS, CDR2 YFSETQ. The CDR3 DNA reads as TGCGCCAGCAGCCCGAACCGGGGGACAGGGGTAGGGGAGCAGTACTTC. Translated: CASSPNRGTGVGEQYF. The full variable domain, its missing parts supplied by reference TRBV5-1 and TRBJ2-7, is KAGVTQTPRYLIKTRGQQVTLSCSPISGHRSVSWYQQTPGQGLQFLFEYFSETQRNKGNFPGRFSGRQFSNSRSEMNVSTLELGDSALYLCASSPNRGTGVGEQYFGPGTRLTVT.

The rearrangement joins TRBV5-4 to TRBJ2-1; TRBD2 is a possible D gene (6 bases). Between the trimmed V and J ends, which lost 4 bases and 9 bases, there was a span of 23 bases. Looked up from germline, CDR1 is SGHNT and CDR2 is YYREEE (reference sequence). CDR3 size: 16 residues. The CDR3 DNA follows: TGTGCCAGCAGCCCGGATAAAGCTAGCTTGGGAGGTGAGCAGTTCTTC. Protein: CASSPDKASLGGEQFF.

This chain connects TRBV6-5 to TRBJ1-3, with unresolved D. Germline CDR1 is MNHEY and CDR2 is SVGAGI. V was pared by 6 bases and J by 0 bases, with 12 bases between. CDR3 size: 15 residues. CDR3 DNA: TGTGCCAGCAGGTCACAAAGTAACTCTGGAAACACCATATATTTT. Translated: CASRSQSNSGNTIYF.